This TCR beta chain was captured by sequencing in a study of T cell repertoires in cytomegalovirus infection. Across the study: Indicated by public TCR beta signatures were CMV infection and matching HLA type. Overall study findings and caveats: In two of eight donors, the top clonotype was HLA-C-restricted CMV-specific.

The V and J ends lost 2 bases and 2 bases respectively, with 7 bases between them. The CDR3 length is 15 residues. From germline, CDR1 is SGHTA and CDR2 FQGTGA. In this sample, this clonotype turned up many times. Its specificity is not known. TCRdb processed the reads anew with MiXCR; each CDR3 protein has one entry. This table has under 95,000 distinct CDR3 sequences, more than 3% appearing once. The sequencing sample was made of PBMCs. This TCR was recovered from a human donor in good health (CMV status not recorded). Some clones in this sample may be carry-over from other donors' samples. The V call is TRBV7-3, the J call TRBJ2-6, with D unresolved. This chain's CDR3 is CASSLRTPGANVLTF. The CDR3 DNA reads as TGTGCCAGCAGCTTACGGACGCCTGGGGCCAACGTCCTGACTTTC. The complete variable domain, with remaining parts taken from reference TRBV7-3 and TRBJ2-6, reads GAGVSQTPSNKVTEKGKYVELRCDPISGHTALYWYRQSLGQGPEFLIYFQGTGAADDSGLPNDRFFAVRPEGSVSTLKIQRTERGDSAVYLCASSLRTPGANVLTFGAGSRLTVL.